This T cell receptor beta chain was captured by sequencing in a study of beta chain features in type 1 diabetes. Across the whole study: No age, gender or cell yield differences were seen between patients and healthy donors.

Reverse transcription of all isolated RNA meant that expressed TCRB transcripts were sequenced. Sequencing used immunoSEQ multiplex PCR; TCRdb keeps in-frame clones, though not all of them. This sample has 400,000 or so clones, with around 12% found just once. This clone was seen only a few times. Its antigen remains unknown. Sorting gave populations that all exceeded 98% purity. Germline CDR1 is SGHDT and CDR2 is YYEEEE. V gave up 2 bases and J gave up 8 bases; unmatched junction bases: 5. This CDR3 comprises 13 residues. Study-wide findings and caveats: Insertions were fewer and deletions more numerous at VDJ junctions in type 1 diabetes patients. Within each of all four CD4+ subsets, Type 1 diabetes patients had TCRB CDR3s that were moderately but significantly shorter.

The origin of this receptor is a woman younger than 30 with type 1 diabetes. Sequences were obtained from naive CD4+ T cells from blood. The chain links TRBV5-6 to TRBJ1-2, with TRBD1 matching 8 bases. In nucleotides, the CDR3 is TGTGCCAGCAGCTTAGGACAGGGTGAAGGCTACACCTTC. Its translation is CASSLGQGEGYTF.